This entry features one T cell receptor beta chain sequence. Germline CDR1 is MNHEY and CDR2 is SVGAGI. V was clipped by 0 bases and J by 8 bases, with 16 bases between them. The CDR3 extends over 16 amino acids. Each donor was administered nivolumab, ipilimumab, aspirin, low-dose cyclophosphamide and low-dose radiotherapy. With TRAV- and TRBV-specific primers, first-strand cDNA was made, covering the alpha and beta chains. Both a constant-region primer and a V-primer adapter served to amplify TCRs across 20 to 25 PCR cycles. Amplification of isolated mRNA was accomplished via in vitro transcription. TCRdb reanalysed the reads using MiXCR and keeps one entry per CDR3 protein. The table has 5,000 to 7,000 distinct CDR3 sequences, over 55% seen once. This sample is drawn from a study of low-dose radiotherapy and immunotherapy resistance in tumors. Study context: With fractions of 0.5 Gy given every 2 weeks, Cohort 1 accumulated a total of 6.5 Gy. Treatment consisted of nivolumab 240 mg every two weeks and ipilimumab 1 mg/kg every six weeks, given intravenously to patients.

J is TRBJ2-2 and V is TRBV6-5, with D possibly TRBD2 on 6 matching bases. The receptor was isolated from a human donor with advanced metastatic prostate, ovarian, gallbladder or colorectal cancer (not recorded which). This table probably holds off-target reads from a library built for another chain. Here the CDR3 reads CASSYSRLADWGELFF. In DNA, the CDR3 is TGTGCCAGCAGTTACTCCCGGTTAGCGGATTGGGGGGAGCTGTTTTTT.